Presented here are 13 T cell receptor beta chains from one specimen sequenced in a study of blood T cell repertoires in COVID-19. Produced via immunoSEQ multiplex PCR; TCRdb's table is partial and in-frame only. The table lists more than 150,000 clones, 81% of them singletons, with roughly an eighth in the top ten. Sequencing was carried out using peripheral blood. These TCRs come from a woman older than 75 with COVID-19, enrolled during active disease.

This clone was seen just once. The chain links TRBV24-1 to TRBJ1-4; D may be TRBD1 (5 bases). This CDR3 has 15 amino acids. From germline, CDR1 is KGHDR and CDR2 SFDVKD. V gave up 3 bases and J gave up 4 bases, with 11 bases separating them. CDR3 DNA sequence: TGTGCCACCAGTGATCCTTCGACAGATAATGAAAAACTGTTTTTT. This sequence encodes CATSDPSTDNEKLFF.

The chain links TRBV11-1 to TRBJ2-7; perhaps TRBD1 as D (5 bases). Trimming removed 5 bases from V and 2 bases from J, with 16 bases in between. The CDR3 runs 15 residues. The germline V gene has CDR1 SGHAT and CDR2 FQDESV (reference sequence). CDR3 protein: CASSLYRQSPYEQYF. The CDR3, as DNA: TGTGCCAGCAGCCTGTACAGGCAATCTCCCTACGAGCAGTACTTC.

The chain is built from TRBV5-8 and TRBJ1-4; TRBD1 matches 7 bases. The length of the CDR3 is 15 residues. Germline values: CDR1 SGHTS, CDR2 YDEGEE. The V gene end was trimmed by 4 bases and the J gene end by 4 bases; junction bases not matched to a gene: 7. CDR3 residues: CASSTGQAYNEKLFF. CDR3 bases: TGTGCCAGCAGCACCGGACAGGCTTATAATGAAAAACTGTTTTTT.

The chain joins TRBV5-1 to TRBJ2-7; 8 positions agree with TRBD2. The V gene's germline CDR1 is SGHRS and CDR2 YFSETQ. With 0 bases clipped from V and 6 bases from J, the junction kept 5 bases outside the gene matches. This CDR3 has 14 residues. CDR3 sequence (DNA): TGCGCCAGCAGCTTGGCGGGAGGGCTACTCGAGCAGTACTTC. Amino acid sequence: CASSLAGGLLEQYF. The full variable domain, its missing parts supplied by reference TRBV5-1 and TRBJ2-7, is KAGVTQTPRYLIKTRGQQVTLSCSPISGHRSVSWYQQTPGQGLQFLFEYFSETQRNKGNFPGRFSGRQFSNSRSEMNVSTLELGDSALYLCASSLAGGLLEQYFGPGTRLTVT.

The chain is built from TRBV6-5 and TRBJ1-3; 8 positions agree with TRBD1. The trim removed 6 bases at V and 2 bases at J, leaving 0 bases unmatched. The CDR3 loop spans 13 amino acids. Germline assignment: CDR1 MNHEY and CDR2 SVGAGI. CDR3 sequence (DNA): TGTGCCAGCAGGACAGGGGCTGGAAACACCATATATTTT. Protein sequence: CASRTGAGNTIYF.

This chain uses TRBV6-4 with TRBJ1-6; 12 positions agree with TRBD1. Trimming took 0 bases from V and 7 from J; bases not matched to a gene: 16. There are 21 residues in the CDR3. Germline lookup yields CDR1 MRHNA and CDR2 SNTAGT. The CDR3: CASSDSSSGTGGAEWNSPLHF. CDR3 in DNA: TGTGCCAGCAGTGACTCGAGTTCCGGGACAGGGGGCGCGGAATGGAATTCACCCCTCCACTTT.

As for this clone: The same CDR3 is also encoded by other DNA sequences in this sample. The rearrangement uses TRBV5-1 and TRBJ2-7; 9 nucleotides align to TRBD1. V lost 3 bases and J lost 3; bases outside the gene matches: 4. The CDR3 has 14 residues. Per germline, CDR1 SGHRS and CDR2 YFSETQ. The CDR3 bases are TGCGCCAGCAGCTCCGGACAGGGGAGCTACGAGCAGTACTTC. This codes for CASSSGQGSYEQYF.

The chain is built from TRBV11-3 and TRBJ2-5, with 11 bases lining up with TRBD2. J gave up 4 bases and V 5 bases, and 9 bases lay outside the gene matches. The CDR3 runs to 16 residues. Germline V gives CDR1 SGHNT, CDR2 YENEEA. The CDR3 loop reads CASSPGTSGEGETQYF. CDR3 nucleotides: TGTGCCAGCAGCCCCGGGACTAGCGGAGAGGGAGAGACCCAGTACTTC.

In its sample, this clone was seen once. The CDR3 DNA reads as TGTGCCAGCAGCTTCAGACAGGGTAGCTCCTACGAGCAGTACTTC. Translated: CASSFRQGSSYEQYF. The chain joins TRBV7-2 to TRBJ2-7; 7 nucleotides match TRBD1. Germline V lookup: CDR1 SGHTA, CDR2 FQGNSA. The CDR3 runs to 15 residues. Trimming removed 3 bases from V and 0 bases from J; junction bases left unmatched: 5.

The V and J genes are TRBV11-3 and TRBJ2-1; 8 bases agree with TRBD2. Losses at the gene ends were 6 bases for V and 0 bases for J; bases not matched to a gene: 7. The germline V gene has CDR1 SGHNT and CDR2 YENEEA. This CDR3 has 16 residues. The CDR3 reads CASSFIGGVSYNEQFF. CDR3 nucleotides: TGTGCCAGCAGTTTTATCGGGGGGGTCTCCTACAATGAGCAGTTCTTC.

The chain couples TRBV7-8 to TRBJ1-2, with 8 bases that match TRBD1. J gave up 4 bases and V 1 base, and 5 bases lay outside the gene matches. The CDR3 consists of 15 residues. Germline V gene lookup returns CDR1 SGHVS and CDR2 FQNEAQ. In DNA form, the CDR3 reads TGTGCCAGCAGCTTAGGACAGGGGCCTGGCTATGGCTACACCTTC. Its protein product is CASSLGQGPGYGYTF.

The V gene is TRBV28, the J gene TRBJ1-2, with TRBD1 identical over 9 bases. Germline V CDR1 and CDR2: MDHEN, SYDVKM. The CDR3 is 17 amino acids. The V segment lost 6 bases and the J segment 1 base; nucleotides outside the gene matches: 12. Written as DNA, the CDR3 is TGTGCCAGCAGCCCTCCAGGGACAGGGCTATATAACTATGGCTACACCTTC. Amino acid sequence: CASSPPGTGLYNYGYTF.

DNA of the CDR3: TGTGCCAGCAGCCCCGACAGGGAGCAGCCCCAGCATTTT. Residues: CASSPDREQPQHF. The chain recombines TRBV7-2 with TRBJ1-5; 7 bases fit TRBD1. The CDR3 length is 13 residues. Germline loops: CDR1 SGHTA, CDR2 FQGNSA. V shed 5 bases, J shed 7 bases, and the junction held 5 bases outside the gene matches.